Following are 28 T cell receptor beta chains from one sample sequenced in a study of blood T cell repertoires in COVID-19. Clones were read by immunoSEQ multiplex PCR, and TCRdb kept only the in-frame ones, dropping some. The sample includes about 70,000 clones, more than 75% of them seen just once. The sequenced sample was peripheral blood. All receptors come from an older woman with acute or convalescent COVID-19.

This rearrangement joins TRBV4-2 to TRBJ2-1; TRBD2 is a possible D gene (6 bases). Trimming left V 4 bases short and J 7 bases short, with 17 bases between. CDR1 LGHNA and CDR2 YNFKEQ come from the germline V gene. This CDR3 comprises 15 residues. The CDR3: CASSRAPGVWNEQFF. CDR3 DNA: TGTGCCAGCAGCCGAGCCCCGGGAGTATGGAATGAGCAGTTCTTC.

This chain joins TRBV19 and TRBJ2-3; possibly TRBD2 for D (7 bases). V lost 5 bases and J 2 bases, leaving 17 bases between the germline ends. This CDR3 has 16 amino acids. Per germline, CDR1 LNHDA and CDR2 SQIVND (reference sequence). CDR3 protein: CASSGEGEMDTDTQYF. Written as DNA, the CDR3 is TGTGCCAGTAGTGGGGAGGGGGAAATGGACACAGATACGCAGTATTTT.

V gene TRBV27 combines with J gene TRBJ1-2; 9 bases match TRBD1. The CDR3 has 14 residues. V lost 4 bases, J lost 6 bases, and 6 bases stayed unmatched. Germline V gene sequence: CDR1 MNHEY, CDR2 SMNVEV (reference sequence). The CDR3 nucleotides are TGTGCCAGCAGTTCTCGGGACAGGGAGAATGGCTACACCTTC. Its translation is CASSSRDRENGYTF.

The V call is TRBV28, the J call TRBJ2-7, with 7 positions matching TRBD1. The V gene's germline CDR1 is MDHEN and CDR2 SYDVKM. The CDR3 is 15 amino acids. V lost 3 bases, J lost 0 bases, and 5 bases stayed unmatched. The CDR3 here is CASSFPQGSSYEQYF. The DNA of the CDR3 is TGTGCCAGCAGTTTCCCACAGGGGAGCTCCTACGAGCAGTACTTC.

This clone was observed a handful of times. The V call is TRBV28, the J call TRBJ1-2; 10 bases line up with TRBD1. Germline V gives CDR1 MDHEN, CDR2 SYDVKM. The CDR3 has 15 amino acids. Trimming removed 1 base from V and 7 bases from J; junction bases left unmatched: 6. In DNA form, the CDR3 reads TGTGCCAGCAGTTTATTTCGACAGGGGGCGATTGGCTACACCTTC. Protein: CASSLFRQGAIGYTF.

The CDR3 coding sequence is TGCAGCGGAGGCAGCTATGGACGGGGCGAGCAGTACTTC. Amino acids: CSGGSYGRGEQYF. The V gene is TRBV29-1, the J gene TRBJ2-7, with D perhaps matching TRBD2 (5 bases). The CDR3 extends over 13 amino acids. V lost 7 bases to trimming and J lost 6 bases, with 19 bases between them. Germline V gene lookup returns CDR1 SQVTM and CDR2 ANQGSEA.

This clone was seen a few times. This rearrangement joins TRBV24-1 to TRBJ2-7; 8 bases are a match to TRBD1. Germline V gene data show CDR1 as KGHDR and CDR2 as SFDVKD. This CDR3 spans 15 amino acids. V was clipped by 3 bases and J by 3 bases; unmatched bases: 6. The CDR3 region is CATSDGRTGIYEQYF. CDR3 bases: TGTGCCACCAGTGATGGCCGGACAGGGATCTACGAGCAGTACTTC.

The chain carries TRBV21-1 and TRBJ2-2; TRBD1, the table's D call, was not compared with the DNA. TRBV21-1 is a recognized pseudogene. This CDR3 has 17 amino acids. The CDR3 DNA reads TGTGCCAGCACCCCACCGACAGGTACCCAAAACACCGGGGAGCTGTTTTTT. This translates into CASTPPTGTQNTGELFF.

The V call is TRBV7-2, the J call TRBJ2-1; TRBD2 is a possible D gene (5 bases). Germline V gene lookup returns CDR1 SGHTA and CDR2 FQGNSA. The CDR3 contains 13 residues. The V end lost 5 bases, the J end lost 5 bases, and 10 bases lay between the germline ends. The CDR3 spells CASSTEGDNEQFF. The CDR3 DNA reads TGTGCCAGCAGCACAGAGGGCGACAATGAGCAGTTCTTC.

This sequence joins TRBV5-4 and TRBJ2-1, with D perhaps TRBD1 (5 bases). The CDR3 runs 14 residues. The germline V and J ends were trimmed by 0 bases and 3 bases, with 7 bases remaining between them. CDR1 and CDR2 from the germline V gene are SGHNT and YYREEE (reference sequence). The CDR3 DNA reads as TGTGCCAGCAGCTTGGTAGGGGACTACAATGAGCAGTTCTTC. Its translation is CASSLVGDYNEQFF.

The gene calls are TRBV18 and TRBJ2-7, with TRBD1 matching 9 bases. Germline V CDR1 and CDR2: KGHSH, LQKENI. The CDR3 is made up of 15 amino acids. The J segment lost 5 bases and the V segment lost 6 bases, leaving 11 bases of the junction unmatched. The CDR3 DNA sequence: TGTGCCAGCTCCCTGGGACAGGGCCACTTGAACGAGCAGTACTTC. Translating gives CASSLGQGHLNEQYF. Full variable domain (outside the CDR3, taken from reference TRBV18 and TRBJ2-7): NAGVMQNPRHLVRRRGQEARLRCSPMKGHSHVYWYRQLPEEGLKFMVYLQKENIIDESGMPKERFSAEFPKEGPSILRIQQVVRGDSAAYFCASSLGQGHLNEQYFGPGTRLTVT.

This clone appeared a single time. The chain carries TRBV29-1 and TRBJ1-2; D possibly corresponds to TRBD1 (5 bases). CDR1 and CDR2 from the germline V gene are SQVTM and ANQGSEA. The CDR3 is 11 amino acids. V lost 6 bases and J lost 6, with 11 bases in between. The DNA for the CDR3 is TGCAGCGTCTATCAGGGAAATGGCTACACCTTC. Amino acids: CSVYQGNGYTF.

The chain combines TRBV6-2 or TRBV6-3 with TRBJ2-3; 7 bases match TRBD1. Germline V gene sequence: CDR1 MNHEY, CDR2 SVGEGT. CDR3 length: 15 residues. After removal of 2 bases from V and 1 base from J, the junction contained 3 bases not matched to a gene. The CDR3 DNA is TGTGCCAGCAGTTACGTAACAGGGGGCACAGATACGCAGTATTTT. It translates to CASSYVTGGTDTQYF.

The chain employs TRBV3-1 (or the pseudogene TRBV3-2) and TRBJ1-3, with a possible D match to TRBD1 (6 bases). This CDR3 has 16 amino acids. V was clipped by 0 bases and J by 2 bases, with 11 bases between them. Germline loops: CDR1 LGHDT, CDR2 YNNKEL (reference sequence). This CDR3 reads CASSQDQGSTGNTIYF. CDR3 bases: TGTGCCAGCAGCCAAGACCAGGGGAGTACTGGAAACACCATATATTTT.

The chain couples TRBV7-2 to TRBJ2-1, with 12 bases lining up with TRBD2. Germline V gene lookup returns CDR1 SGHTA and CDR2 FQGNSA. This CDR3 is built from 17 residues. V was clipped by 2 bases and J by 7 bases; unmatched bases: 9. DNA of the CDR3: TGTGCCAGCAGCTTACAGGTGAGGACTAGCGGGACAAATGAGCAGTTCTTC. Translated, it gives CASSLQVRTSGTNEQFF.

In this sample, this clone turned up a few times. The chain links TRBV4-2 to TRBJ1-2; D perhaps matches TRBD1 (6 bases). Trimming stripped 1 base from V and 3 bases from J, with 12 bases between. Germline CDR1 reads LGHNA; CDR2 reads YNFKEQ. This CDR3 has 15 residues. The CDR3 protein is CASSQGQGFYYGYTF. For the CDR3, the DNA is TGTGCCAGCAGCCAAGGTCAGGGGTTTTACTATGGCTACACCTTC.

CDR3 coding DNA: TGTGCCAGTAGCTTTAGCGGGAGCGATTTCCACTCCTACAATGAGCAGTTCTTC. This encodes CASSFSGSDFHSYNEQFF. The chain is built from TRBV19 and TRBJ2-1; 9 nucleotides agree with TRBD2. Trimming cost V 6 bases and J 0 bases; bases outside gene matches: 12. Germline CDR1 LNHDA, CDR2 SQIVND (reference sequence). This CDR3 has 18 amino acids.

The J gene is TRBJ2-3, the V gene TRBV14; the D gene is possibly TRBD1 (6 bases). V lost 0 bases and J 3 bases, leaving 13 bases between the germline ends. This CDR3 comprises 16 residues. The germline gives CDR1 SGHDN, CDR2 FVKESK. The CDR3 DNA reads TGTGCCAGCAGCCAAGATCCGCACAGGGAGACAGATACGCAGTATTTT. Translated: CASSQDPHRETDTQYF.

V is TRBV27 and J is TRBJ2-1; no reliable D call. V gave up 3 bases and J gave up 5 bases, with 2 bases separating them. Germline CDR1 is MNHEY and CDR2 is SMNVEV (reference sequence). This CDR3 is 11 amino acids long. The CDR3 DNA is TGTGCCAGCAGTTTCAACAATGAGCAGTTCTTC. This sequence encodes CASSFNNEQFF.

The chain couples TRBV15 to TRBJ2-1; the match to TRBD2 covers 9 bases. The CDR3 is 15 amino acids. Germline CDR1 and CDR2: LNHNV and YYDKDF (reference sequence). V was pared by 1 base and J by 7 bases, with 5 bases of the junction left unmatched. DNA of the CDR3: TGTGCCACCAGCAGAGGGCCAGCGGGAGGTAATGAGCAGTTCTTC. It specifies CATSRGPAGGNEQFF.

The chain is built from TRBV5-4 and TRBJ2-3, with D possibly being TRBD2 (6 bases). V was pared by 4 bases and J by 2 bases, with 14 bases between. This CDR3 has 15 residues. The germline gives CDR1 SGHNT, CDR2 YYREEE (reference sequence). DNA for the CDR3: TGTGCCAGCAGCCTGGGGGGAGGTTTCACAGATACGCAGTATTTT. Amino acid sequence: CASSLGGGFTDTQYF.

The chain has TRBV30 and TRBJ1-6; D is uncertain. This CDR3 has 14 amino acids. From germline, CDR1 is GTSNPN and CDR2 SVGIG (reference sequence). V lost 0 bases and J 8 bases, leaving 11 bases between the germline ends. CDR3 sequence (DNA): TGTGCCTGGAGTGTGGCCGTCAATGATTCACCCCTCCACTTT. As protein: CAWSVAVNDSPLHF. Full variable domain (missing parts from reference TRBV30 and TRBJ1-6): SQTIHQWPATLVQPVGSPLSLECTVEGTSNPNLYWYRQAAGRGLQLLFYSVGIGQISSEVPQNLSASRPQDRQFILSSKKLLLSDSGFYLCAWSVAVNDSPLHFGNGTRLTVT.

V usage is TRBV9 and J usage is TRBJ1-1; D perhaps matches TRBD1 (6 bases). Trimming removed 3 bases at V and 2 bases at J, with 14 bases between. Germline V gene lookup returns CDR1 SGDLS and CDR2 YYNGEE. The CDR3 extends over 15 amino acids. The CDR3 loop is CASSAVGQPNTEAFF. The CDR3 bases are TGTGCCAGCAGCGCCGTTGGACAGCCTAACACTGAAGCTTTCTTT.

The rearrangement links TRBV29-1 to TRBJ1-2, with a tentative D call TRBD1 (6 bases). The V and J ends lost 4 bases and 7 bases respectively, with 22 bases between them. Per the germline V gene, CDR1 is SQVTM and CDR2 is ANQGSEA. The CDR3 runs 15 residues. CDR3 sequence reads: CSVAPSTGVKGGYTF. CDR3 nucleotides: TGCAGCGTTGCCCCTTCGACAGGAGTGAAGGGTGGCTACACCTTC.

The J gene is TRBJ1-4, the V gene TRBV19; D might be TRBD1 (6 bases). CDR3 size: 16 residues. Trimming cost V 6 bases and J 0 bases, with 14 bases left between them. Germline values: CDR1 LNHDA, CDR2 SQIVND (reference sequence). CDR3 nucleotide sequence: TGTGCCAGTAGCAGATCGACAGGAGCAACTAATGAAAAACTGTTTTTT. This codes for CASSRSTGATNEKLFF.

The chain couples TRBV5-8 to TRBJ2-7; D unclear. CDR3 length equals 12 residues. Trimming took off 5 bases at V and 0 bases at J, with 6 bases between the two ends. The V gene's germline CDR1 is SGHTS and CDR2 YDEGEE. CDR3 residues: CASSSLSYEQYF. In DNA, the CDR3 is TGTGCCAGCAGTTCCCTCTCCTACGAGCAGTACTTC.

This clone was seen just once. This rearrangement joins TRBV18 to TRBJ1-4; TRBD1 might be the D (5 bases). Germline V gene sequence: CDR1 KGHSH, CDR2 LQKENI. This CDR3 contains 16 residues. The germline V and J ends were trimmed by 5 bases and 5 bases, with 18 bases remaining between them. DNA for the CDR3: TGTGCCAGCTCATCGAATCATAAGGAGGGGAATGAAAAACTGTTTTTT. This translates into CASSSNHKEGNEKLFF.

The V and J genes are TRBV19 and TRBJ2-3; D is unresolved. The germline V gene encodes CDR1 LNHDA and CDR2 SQIVND (reference sequence). This CDR3 spans 12 amino acids. Trimming shortened V by 2 bases and J by 4 bases, and 4 bases separated the two germline ends. CDR3 DNA: TGTGCCAGTAGTATACGAGCAGATACGCAGTATTTT. It translates to CASSIRADTQYF.